This TCR beta chain was identified in a study of regulatory T cells in long-lasting Graves disease (dated by TCRdb to 2020 to 2022). With respect to the entire study: Newly diagnosed Graves' disease patients had taken antithyroid drugs for less than 3 months. Patients with persistent Graves' disease were compared with patients with newly diagnosed Graves' disease using TCR sequencing and RNA sequencing of peripheral blood. The study was registered as a clinical trial and conducted in China. TCR sequencing covered roughly 13 persistent and around 20 newly diagnosed Graves' disease patients, some 35 samples in total. Results the study describes overall, beyond this receptor: More public clonotypes were shared among persistent patients (more than 2,500) than among newly diagnosed patients (roughly 1,000). Sequencing and analysis were limited to the TCR beta chain. Peripheral blood alone was examined, since thyroid tissue, which constituted the primary lesion, could not be accessed. Persistent Graves' disease patients showed lower TCR Shannon entropy and fewer highly expanded clones than newly diagnosed patients, suggesting clonal expansion. The small sample size was acknowledged by the authors as a limitation that may reduce accuracy. TRBV28, TRBJ1-2 and TRBJ2-5 were preferentially used in persistent disease, while TRBV20-1 and TRBJ2-1 were favored in newly diagnosed disease.

The trim is 1 base for V and 6 bases for J, with a gap of 9 bases between the germline ends. Reading from cysteine to phenylalanine, the CDR3 counts 12 amino acids. Of the read, only the CDR3 DNA is kept; its 36 bases are in frame from base 1. For CDR1 and CDR2, the germline V gene (reference sequence) lists DFQATT and SNEGSKA. This clonotype was seen repeatedly, ten times or more. The antigen this receptor binds is unknown. No base-level quality is on record; no much larger clone is a single base apart. The time point label, read with the paper, signifies: newly diagnosed GD, antithyroid drugs for less than 3 months. For both TCR sequencing and RNA sequencing, RNA was extracted from PBMCs using TRIzol. Graves' disease was diagnosed according to American Thyroid Association guidelines. Patients for the study were recruited at an endocrinology department in Xi'an, China. Each patient gave 9 to 10 milliliters of peripheral blood, collected in an EDTA anticoagulant tube. PBMCs were isolated by Ficoll Paque Plus density gradient separation without further T cell sorting. RNA quality was checked with an Agilent 2100 Bioanalyzer and agarose gel, and concentration with a NanoDrop 2000.

Libraries were constructed by multiplex PCR. Instrument on record: Illumina HiSeq 4000. iRepertoire HTBI primers and Arm-PCR amplification of CDR3 regions were used to construct TCR beta libraries. Gel purification was performed on PCR products prior to sequencing. The source study handled its data this way. Across samples, 62 TRBV and 12 to 15 TRBJ segments were identified and used for gene usage analysis of CDR3 amino acid clonotypes. Filtered high-quality paired reads were merged into contigs using COPE and FqMerger. Contigs were aligned with BLAST to IMGT TRBV, TRBD and TRBJ reference genes, and CDR3 was defined per IMGT. Any clonotype with a frequency above 0.1% was counted as a highly expanded clone. Repertoire diversity was measured by Shannon entropy, and V-J evenness by the Gini coefficient. Public clonotypes were defined as clonotypes shared by more than one individual. TCRdb reworked the public reads: Q25 trimming with fastp, MiXCR clone assembly, productive beta chains retained. One record per CDR3 amino acid sequence lists the most common genes and DNA. For this entry, the V and J calls and clone size follow TCRdb and not the study's own pipeline. This sample holds a few hundred thousand distinct CDR3 sequences; 12% were observed only once. About 19% of the sample is held by the ten biggest clonotypes.

The same data also contributed to another study, on T cells in Graves' hyperthyroidism and ophthalmopathy. The second paper further reports: A patient counted as having stable Graves' hyperthyroidism if no progression to ophthalmopathy occurred over 18 months of follow-up. Hyperthyroidism patients were newly diagnosed, with disease duration under 2 months, and aged 18 to 65 years. The study excluded patients with uncontrolled infections, other autoimmune diseases, pregnancy or lactation. Diagnoses relied on clinical symptoms, serum thyroxine and TRAb, thyroid ultrasound and orbital computed tomography. The first round of RT-PCR for the TCR CDR3 was performed with the HTBI primer set and the Qiagen OneStep RT-PCR kit. Most expanded thyroid clonotypes (frequency above 0.001) were also detected in blood, a finding suggesting that blood repertoires may reflect thyroid immune responses. A 13 V-J signature model separated ophthalmopathy from stable hyperthyroidism, with nearly 90% sensitivity and roughly 82% specificity in cross-validation and 80%/75% in testing. In validation, the model predicted progression to ophthalmopathy a median of approximately 6.3 months before onset, with 70% to 71% sensitivity and 72.22% specificity. A discovery cohort of 95 to 100 patients, roughly 43 with Graves' ophthalmopathy and about 58 with stable Graves' hyperthyroidism, was used to find distinguishing TCR V-J signatures. Prospective prediction of ophthalmopathy was tested in an independent validation cohort consisting of roughly 19 hyperthyroidism patients and about 17 patients who later progressed to ophthalmopathy. The roughly 91 discovery patients were randomly split 7:3 into training and test sets. In roughly six Graves' hyperthyroidism patients, the study also compared T-cell repertoires from thyroid tissue with T-cell repertoires from blood. Following sampling, methimazole starting at 30 mg daily was given to hyperthyroidism patients, and high-dose intravenous methylprednisolone was given to ophthalmopathy patients. Libraries were constructed in a second round of multiplex PCR, after which size selection and purification were carried out. Sequencing of the libraries was done on an Illumina HiSeq2000 using paired-end 100 bp reads. SOAPnuke was used to process the raw data, with reads discarded if the reads contained adapters or uncalled bases, had a mean Phred below 15, or lacked an exact constant-primer or identifier match. High-quality paired reads were merged using COPE v1.2.5, and each unique nucleotide sequence was defined as a clonotype. MiTCR v1.1 was used to align clonotypes to the IMGT TRBV, TRBD and TRBJ reference segments. Analysis was restricted to V-J combinations with a frequency above 0.0001, which covered 99.2% of repertoires. The TCS score was defined as F50 (clonal expansion) divided by E x V (chaos), with BLOSUM62-based TCRdist calculated between CDR3 peptides within each V-J. Welch's t-statistics and random forest reduced 514 V-J features to fewer than 15, which were used in a naive Bayes classifier (R e1071). Sample size was not statistically predetermined, and blinding of investigators to group allocation was not performed. The paper describes TCR Vbeta CDR3 sequencing of more than 120 peripheral blood samples, made up of about 41 ophthalmopathy patients, some 76 hyperthyroidism patients and 17 progressor patients.

The chain is made from TRBV20-1 and TRBJ1-2; no confident D gene assignment can be made. The material sequenced was peripheral blood mononuclear cells (PBMCs), taken at new diagnosis, from a patient treated with antithyroid drugs. The sequence derives from a woman younger than 30 with Graves disease. Donor details come from another sample of the same person, matched by shared clones. The DNA sequence follows: TGCAGTGCTAGAGCTACCTTGGATGGCTACACCTTC. This is translated as CSARATLDGYTF.